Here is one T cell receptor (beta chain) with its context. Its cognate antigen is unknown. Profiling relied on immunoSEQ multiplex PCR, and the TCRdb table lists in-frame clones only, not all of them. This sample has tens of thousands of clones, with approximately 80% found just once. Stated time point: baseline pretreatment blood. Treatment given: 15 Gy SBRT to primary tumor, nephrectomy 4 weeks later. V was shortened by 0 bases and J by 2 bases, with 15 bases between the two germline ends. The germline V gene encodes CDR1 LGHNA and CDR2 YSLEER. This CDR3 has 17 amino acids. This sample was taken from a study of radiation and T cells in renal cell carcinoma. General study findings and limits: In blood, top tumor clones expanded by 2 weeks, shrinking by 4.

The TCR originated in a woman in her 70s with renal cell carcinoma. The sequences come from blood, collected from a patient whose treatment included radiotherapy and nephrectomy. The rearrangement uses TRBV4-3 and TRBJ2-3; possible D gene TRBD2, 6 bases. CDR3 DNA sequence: TGCGCCAGCAGCCAAGATAGCGGCAGGGTCTCCACAGATACGCAGTATTTT. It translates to CASSQDSGRVSTDTQYF.